Below, 13 T cell receptor beta chains from the same sample are listed, as sequenced in a study of T cells after posttransplantation cyclophosphamide. Using immunoSEQ multiplex PCR, the repertoire was profiled, and TCRdb retains in-frame clones only, with some absent. Singletons are absent from the sample, which has some 39,000 clones. Sequenced material: PBMCs. Every receptor here comes from a girl between 5 and 17 years old in good health, CMV-negative, and a related stem cell transplant donor.

V gene TRBV12-5 combines with J gene TRBJ1-2; tentatively, D is TRBD1 (6 bases). V lost 6 bases, J lost 0 bases, and 11 bases lay in between. This CDR3 is built from 14 residues. Germline values: CDR1 LGHNT, CDR2 FRNRAP. The CDR3 sequence is CASGLAGANYGYTF. CDR3 bases: TGTGCTAGTGGGTTAGCAGGGGCTAACTATGGCTACACCTTC.

The chain joins TRBV6-5 to TRBJ2-3; D possibly corresponds to TRBD2 (6 bases). Germline lookup yields CDR1 MNHEY and CDR2 SVGAGI. With 5 bases removed from V and 4 bases from J, the gap between germline ends came to 10 bases. The CDR3 has 13 residues. The chain's CDR3 is CASSGSGPDTQYF. Here the CDR3 DNA reads TGTGCCAGCAGTGGAAGCGGGCCAGATACGCAGTATTTT.

At least ten counts were recorded for this clone. This rearrangement joins TRBV7-9 to TRBJ1-2, with TRBD1 matching 9 bases. The V segment lost 3 bases and the J segment 5 bases; nucleotides outside the gene matches: 4. This CDR3 has 14 amino acids. Germline lookup yields CDR1 SEHNR and CDR2 FQNEAQ (reference sequence). CDR3 DNA sequence: TGTGCCAGCAGCTTCTCGACAGGGGGGTATGGCTACACCTTC. Amino acids: CASSFSTGGYGYTF.

This clone was seen a few times. The V gene is TRBV10-3, the J gene TRBJ2-7; 10 nucleotides agree with TRBD1. The CDR3 is made up of 15 amino acids. Germline assignment: CDR1 ENHRY and CDR2 SYGVKD. The V segment lost 5 bases and the J segment 7 bases; nucleotides outside the gene matches: 11. CDR3 DNA sequence: TGTGCCATCAGTCGGGACAGGGGACGCATGGAGGAGCAGTACTTC. It codes for CAISRDRGRMEEQYF.

This clone was seen repeatedly, ten times or more. The chain links TRBV7-6 to TRBJ2-1; 7 bases agree with TRBD2. Germline assignment: CDR1 SGHVS and CDR2 FNYEAQ. CDR3 size: 17 residues. V gave up 4 bases and J gave up 0 bases; unmatched junction bases: 9. The chain's CDR3 is CASSWSGLVSSYNEQFF. The CDR3, as DNA: TGTGCCAGCAGCTGGTCCGGACTAGTAAGCTCCTACAATGAGCAGTTCTTC.

This clone was seen only a few times. The J gene is TRBJ1-2, the V gene TRBV7-3; possible D gene TRBD1, 5 bases. The CDR3 has 13 amino acids. Trimming stripped 5 bases from V and 8 bases from J, with 15 bases between. Germline V CDR1 and CDR2: SGHTA, FQGTGA. CDR3 coding DNA: TGTGCCAGCAGCCCCCGGGGCCGGGAGGGCTACACCTTC. This gives the protein CASSPRGREGYTF.

The sample holds many counts of this clone. The rearrangement joins TRBV7-2 to TRBJ2-5, with a tentative D call TRBD2 (6 bases). Germline V CDR1 and CDR2: SGHTA, FQGNSA. The CDR3 loop spans 16 amino acids. The V and J ends lost 1 base and 1 base respectively, with 13 bases between them. Here the CDR3 reads CASSLVGGGLQETQYF. The DNA of the CDR3 is TGTGCCAGCAGCTTAGTAGGTGGAGGGCTCCAAGAGACCCAGTACTTC.

This clone was detected only a few times. The chain employs TRBV7-2 and TRBJ1-2; 11 bases map to TRBD1. The CDR3 runs 15 residues. Trimming took 5 bases from V and 4 from J; bases not matched to a gene: 6. CDR1 and CDR2 from the germline V gene are SGHTA and FQGNSA. CDR3 bases: TGTGCCAGCAGCCCTAGCGGGACAGGGGGCTATGGCTACACCTTC. This translates into CASSPSGTGGYGYTF.

This clone was detected a few times. V gene TRBV6-5 combines with J gene TRBJ2-5; 11 bases align to TRBD1. Losses at the gene ends were 6 bases for V and 5 bases for J; bases not matched to a gene: 8. This CDR3 is built from 15 residues. In germline, CDR1 is MNHEY, CDR2 SVGAGI. The CDR3 sequence is CASSGTGGFGETQYF. CDR3 nucleotides: TGTGCCAGCAGCGGGACAGGGGGATTTGGGGAGACCCAGTACTTC.

The rearrangement joins TRBV28 to TRBJ1-5, with TRBD1 matching over 10 bases. The germline CDR1 and CDR2 sequences are MDHEN and SYDVKM. J was trimmed by 7 bases and V by 7 bases; bases with no gene match: 10. The CDR3 totals 15 residues. CDR3 protein: CASTFGGTGVQPQHF. As DNA, the CDR3 is TGTGCCAGCACCTTCGGGGGGACAGGGGTCCAGCCCCAGCATTTT.

This clone was counted between two and nine times. This rearrangement joins TRBV28 to TRBJ2-7; the D gene is possibly TRBD2 (5 bases). V was pared by 6 bases and J by 2 bases, with 8 bases between. This CDR3 is 12 amino acids long. Per the germline V gene, CDR1 is MDHEN and CDR2 is SYDVKM. CDR3 nucleotides: TGTGCCAGCAGGGGGAGCCCCTACGAGCAGTACTTC. This translates into CASRGSPYEQYF.

This clone appeared a few times. The chain joins TRBV5-6 to TRBJ1-6; 8 nucleotides line up with TRBD1. CDR3 length equals 15 residues. Unmatched junction bases numbered 8, after V lost 3 bases and J lost 9 bases. CDR1 SGHDT and CDR2 YYEEEE come from the germline V gene. CDR3 DNA: TGTGCCAGCAGCTGGATGGACAGGGATGGTTCACCCCTCCACTTT. Translating it yields CASSWMDRDGSPLHF.

CDR3 sequence (DNA): TGTGCCAGCAGCCAAGATCGGCCTAGCGTCCCAGATACGCAGTATTTT. Translated: CASSQDRPSVPDTQYF. The chain employs TRBV4-2 and TRBJ2-3, with a weak D call TRBD2 (6 bases). V lost 0 bases and J 4 bases, leaving 14 bases between the germline ends. From germline, CDR1 is LGHNA and CDR2 YNFKEQ. This CDR3 is 16 amino acids long.